The following is a T cell receptor beta chain sequence with its context. This sample is part of a study of CD8 T cells in Susac syndrome. It was with random hexamers that 0.5 to 1 ug RNA was reverse transcribed. TCRdb re-called the immunoSEQ multiplex PCR reads with MiXCR, one entry per CDR3 protein. The data show around 71,000 distinct CDR3 sequences, 93% seen once. Sequencing was carried out using CD4+ T cells from PBMCs. This TCR was recovered from a human donor with Susac syndrome.

CDR3: CASSPGTGGRQPQHF. Here the CDR3 DNA reads TGTGCCAGCTCACCTGGGACAGGGGGCCGTCAGCCCCAGCATTTT. This sequence joins TRBV18 and TRBJ1-5; 12 nucleotides agree with TRBD1. V trimming: 3 bases; J trimming: 6 bases; junction bases outside the gene matches: 3. Germline V lookup: CDR1 KGHSH, CDR2 LQKENI. CDR3 length equals 15 residues.